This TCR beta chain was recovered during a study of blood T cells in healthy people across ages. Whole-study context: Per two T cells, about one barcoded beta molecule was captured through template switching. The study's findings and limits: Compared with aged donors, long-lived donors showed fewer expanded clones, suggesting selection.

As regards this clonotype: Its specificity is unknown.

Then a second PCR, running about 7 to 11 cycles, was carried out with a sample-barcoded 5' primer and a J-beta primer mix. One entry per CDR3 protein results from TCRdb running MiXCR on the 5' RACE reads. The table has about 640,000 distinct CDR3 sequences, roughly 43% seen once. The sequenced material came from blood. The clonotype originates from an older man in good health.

The chain's CDR3 is CASSPGSFGDYGYTF. The DNA of the CDR3 is TGTGCCAGCAGCCCCGGGAGTTTCGGGGACTATGGCTACACCTTC. V is TRBV7-9 and J is TRBJ1-2, with unresolved D. Looked up from germline, CDR1 is SEHNR and CDR2 is FQNEAQ (reference sequence). The CDR3 spans 15 residues. V lost 5 bases and J 3 bases, leaving 16 bases between the germline ends.